The 14 T cell receptor beta chains below were found in one sample sequenced in a study of blood T cell repertoires in COVID-19. Assay: immunoSEQ multiplex PCR; the TCRdb copy retains only in-frame clones and omits some. The repertoire consists of some 530,000 clones, with roughly nine tenths occurring once and the leading ten covering 7% to 10%. Sequences were obtained from PBMCs or T cells enriched from blood (not recorded which). These receptors were taken from a woman aged 55 to 70 who had recovered from COVID-19.

The chain employs TRBV18 and TRBJ1-5, with D possibly TRBD1 on 6 matching bases. CDR1 and CDR2 from the germline V gene are KGHSH and LQKENI. This CDR3 region has 16 residues. V dropped 5 bases and J dropped 2 bases, with 16 bases sitting between them. The DNA for the CDR3 is TGTGCCAGCTCATCCACGGGGGGGCAAGGCAATCAGCCCCAGCATTTT. Translating it yields CASSSTGGQGNQPQHF.

The chain links TRBV29-1 to TRBJ1-5; possible D gene TRBD1, 5 bases. V was trimmed by 4 bases and J by 4 bases, leaving 11 bases between them. CDR3 length equals 13 residues. In germline, CDR1 is SQVTM, CDR2 ANQGSEA. In nucleotides, the CDR3 is TGCAGCGTTGGACCGGGACTTAATCAGCCCCAGCATTTT. It encodes CSVGPGLNQPQHF.

J is TRBJ2-7 and V is TRBV6-6; 8 bases match TRBD1. V dropped 6 bases and J dropped 5; count of bases not matched to a gene: 12. The germline gives CDR1 MNHNY, CDR2 SVGAGI (reference sequence). The CDR3 length is 15 residues. For the CDR3, the DNA is TGTGCCAGCAGCGAACGGTCAGGGGGCAAGAACGAGCAGTACGTC. Protein sequence: CASSERSGGKNEQYV.

This clone occurred a few times. Other DNA sequences in this sample translate to the same CDR3. The chain links TRBV7-9 to TRBJ1-2; D unclear. The ends were cut back, 4 bases at V and 2 bases at J, with 8 bases in the middle. From germline, CDR1 is SEHNR and CDR2 FQNEAQ (reference sequence). The CDR3 runs 13 residues. This CDR3 is CASSSTANYGYTF. CDR3 DNA: TGTGCCAGCAGCTCGACTGCCAACTATGGCTACACCTTC.

The CDR3 is CASSYLTGGYPTNEKLFF. In DNA form, the CDR3 reads TGCGCCAGCAGTTACCTGACAGGGGGCTATCCCACTAATGAAAAACTGTTTTTT. The J gene is TRBJ1-4, the V gene TRBV5-1, with TRBD1 matching over 10 bases. The ends lost 5 bases at V and 2 bases at J; junction bases unmatched: 12. Germline loops: CDR1 SGHRS, CDR2 YFSETQ. There are 18 residues in the CDR3.

The chain couples TRBV19 to TRBJ2-2; weak D call: TRBD1 (6 bases). From germline, CDR1 is LNHDA and CDR2 SQIVND (reference sequence). CDR3 length equals 15 residues. V was cut by 5 bases and J by 7 bases, with 17 bases left in between. The CDR3 bases are TGTGCCAGTAGTCTAACAGGGCCCCTGGGCGGGGAGCTGTTTTTT. Its protein product is CASSLTGPLGGELFF.

The V and J genes are TRBV6-5 and TRBJ2-1; 8 bases are shared with TRBD2. Losses at the gene ends were 6 bases for V and 5 bases for J; bases not matched to a gene: 9. The CDR3 has 15 amino acids. Germline loops: CDR1 MNHEY, CDR2 SVGAGI. Written as DNA, the CDR3 is TGTGCCAGCAGCACCTTAAGCGGGGGAAACAATGAGCAGTTCTTC. This sequence encodes CASSTLSGGNNEQFF.

Comments on this clone: At the DNA level, this CDR3 is encoded by other sequences in the same sample as well. The chain has TRBV6-5 and TRBJ1-1; 7 bases agree with TRBD1. Unmatched junction bases numbered 3, after V lost 0 bases and J lost 5 bases. Germline V gene sequence: CDR1 MNHEY, CDR2 SVGAGI. This CDR3 has 14 amino acids. CDR3 bases: TGTGCCAGCAGTTACTCAGAGGGGGCGACTGAAGCTTTCTTT. Translation gives CASSYSEGATEAFF.

The genes are TRBV3-1 (or the pseudogene TRBV3-2) and TRBJ2-6; D call uncertain. The germline gives CDR1 LGHDT, CDR2 YNNKEL (reference sequence). Deletions cut 0 bases from V and 0 bases from J, with 6 bases between. CDR3 length: 16 amino acids. In DNA, the CDR3 is TGTGCCAGCAGCCAAGAGAGAATCTCTGGGGCCAACGTCCTGACTTTC. Its translation is CASSQERISGANVLTF.

This sequence joins TRBV2 and TRBJ2-7, with 7 bases that match TRBD1. The ends lost 5 bases at V and 3 bases at J; junction bases unmatched: 7. The CDR3 totals 14 residues. Germline-derived CDR1 and CDR2 are SNHLY and FYNNEI. CDR3 in amino acids: CASSRQGLDYEQYF. The CDR3, as DNA: TGTGCCAGCAGTAGACAGGGATTGGACTACGAGCAGTACTTC.

CDR3 in amino acids: CASSLAGVQGYTF. CDR3 in DNA: TGCGCCAGCAGCTTGGCAGGGGTGCAGGGCTACACCTTC. The chain uses TRBV5-1 and TRBJ1-2; D perhaps matches TRBD1 (6 bases). The CDR3 totals 13 residues. The germline CDR1 and CDR2 sequences are SGHRS and YFSETQ. Trimming took off 0 bases at V and 8 bases at J, with 11 bases between the two ends.

The chain recombines TRBV5-1 with TRBJ1-1, with D possibly TRBD1 on 6 matching bases. This CDR3 comprises 15 residues. Germline CDR1 and CDR2: SGHRS and YFSETQ. V gave up 3 bases and J gave up 0 bases, with 12 bases separating them. CDR3: CASSSNRAMNTEAFF. CDR3 bases: TGCGCCAGCAGCTCAAACAGGGCCATGAACACTGAAGCTTTCTTT.

The J gene is TRBJ2-1, the V gene TRBV24-1, with a possible D match to TRBD2 (5 bases). With 1 base removed from V and 8 bases from J, the gap between germline ends came to 14 bases. In germline, CDR1 is KGHDR, CDR2 SFDVKD. CDR3 size: 15 residues. CDR3 in amino acids: CATSDFSLGADEQFF. CDR3 DNA: TGTGCCACCAGTGATTTCTCGTTGGGAGCAGATGAGCAGTTCTTC.

V is TRBV10-2 and J is TRBJ1-1, with D possibly TRBD1 on 5 matching bases. The germline V gene has CDR1 WSHSY and CDR2 SAAADI. The CDR3 totals 14 residues. The V end lost 4 bases, the J end lost 9 bases, and 18 bases lay between the germline ends. The CDR3 coding sequence is TGCGCCAGCAGTGGCGGGGAGACAAGGGGAAAAGCTTTCTTT. Amino acids: CASSGGETRGKAFF.